The table lists the clone carrying this T cell receptor (beta chain) with a few counts. Its antigen remains unidentified. These data come from a study of blood T cells in healthy people across ages. For the study at large: Capturing about one barcoded beta molecule per two T cells was achieved by template switching. Study conclusions and caveats: Diversity was higher, and naive CD4+ cells more numerous, in long-lived donors than in aged donors. While age rose, TCR beta diversity per million T cells dropped in a roughly linear way.

Next came a second PCR, run for about 7 to 12 cycles, which used a sample-barcoded 5' primer along with a J-beta primer mix. TCRdb recomputed calls from the 5' RACE reads with MiXCR, one row per CDR3 protein. The data contain approximately 360,000 distinct CDR3 sequences, approximately 47% of them singletons. The CDR3 is 16 amino acids. Per germline, CDR1 SGHAT and CDR2 FQDESV (reference sequence). Between the trimmed V and J ends, which lost 5 bases and 0 bases, there was a span of 17 bases. Sequencing was performed on blood. V is TRBV11-1 and J is TRBJ2-7, with D perhaps TRBD1 (6 bases). The clonotype comes from a man aged 55 to 69 in good health. CDR3 protein: CASSTGQYRGSYEQYF. The CDR3 coding sequence is TGTGCCAGCAGCACTGGACAGTATAGGGGCTCCTACGAGCAGTACTTC.